This T cell receptor (beta chain) was observed in a study of blood T cell repertoires in COVID-19. The CDR3 loop spans 17 amino acids. In the source study's methods: Estimates of nucleated cell counts were drawn from the amplification of reference gene primers. The method was immunoSEQ multiplex PCR; TCRdb's version includes in-frame clones alone and lacks a portion of them. The V and J calls and clone size are taken from that table; D and trimming were inferred from the DNA. Of over 250,000 clones in the sample, roughly 88% were seen once. This clonotype was obtained from a woman in her 30s with acute or convalescent COVID-19. The sequenced material came from peripheral blood. The rearrangement joins TRBV21-1 to TRBJ2-3; the listed D gene, TRBD2, was not tested against the DNA. TRBV21-1 is flagged as a pseudogene. In DNA form, the CDR3 reads TGTGCCAGCAGCAAAGATGGGCGGGACTCATACACAGATACGCAGTATTTT. This sequence encodes CASSKDGRDSYTDTQYF.